The clone carrying this T cell receptor beta chain was observed a few times. Its antigen is not identified. V shed 6 bases and J shed 5 bases, with 13 bases lying between them. This CDR3 region has 13 residues. Using its own MiXCR run on the reads, TCRdb lists one record per CDR3 protein. The data show approximately 70,000 distinct CDR3 sequences, roughly 20% seen once. The entry originates in a study of T cell repertoires in cytomegalovirus infection. Sample: PBMCs, sequenced either directly or after in vitro stimulation (not recorded which). The chain couples TRBV12-3 or TRBV12-4 to TRBJ1-1; the D is unclear. The sequence was obtained from a human donor in good health (CMV status not recorded). Some clones in this sample may be carry-over from other donors' samples. CDR3 in DNA: TGTGCCAGCAGGGGCGACCCCGGGACTGAAGCTTTCTTT. Translation: CASRGDPGTEAFF.